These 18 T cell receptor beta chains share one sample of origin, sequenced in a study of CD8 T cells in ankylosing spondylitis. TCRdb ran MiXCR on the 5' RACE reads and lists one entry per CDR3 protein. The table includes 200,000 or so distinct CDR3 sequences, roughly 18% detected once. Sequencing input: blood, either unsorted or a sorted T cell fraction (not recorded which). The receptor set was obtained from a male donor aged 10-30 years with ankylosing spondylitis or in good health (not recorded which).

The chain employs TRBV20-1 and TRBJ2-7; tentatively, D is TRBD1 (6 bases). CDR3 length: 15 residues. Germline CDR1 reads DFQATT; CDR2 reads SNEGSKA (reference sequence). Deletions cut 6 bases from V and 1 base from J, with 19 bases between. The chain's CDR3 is CSAEKFTGISYEQYF. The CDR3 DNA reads TGCAGTGCAGAGAAATTTACAGGGATTTCCTACGAGCAGTACTTC.

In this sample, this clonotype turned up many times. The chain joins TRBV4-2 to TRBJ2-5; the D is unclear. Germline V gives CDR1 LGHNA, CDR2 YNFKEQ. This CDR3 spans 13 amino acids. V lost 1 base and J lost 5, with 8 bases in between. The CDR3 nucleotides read TGTGCCAGCAGCCAAGCCCCGCCCGAGACCCAGTACTTC. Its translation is CASSQAPPETQYF.

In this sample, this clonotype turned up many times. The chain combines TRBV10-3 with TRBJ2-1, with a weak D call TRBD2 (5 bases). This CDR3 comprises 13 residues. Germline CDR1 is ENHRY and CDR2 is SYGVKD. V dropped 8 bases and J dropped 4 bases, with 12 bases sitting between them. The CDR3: CAIGLARYNEQFF. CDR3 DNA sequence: TGTGCCATCGGTTTAGCGAGATACAATGAGCAGTTCTTC.

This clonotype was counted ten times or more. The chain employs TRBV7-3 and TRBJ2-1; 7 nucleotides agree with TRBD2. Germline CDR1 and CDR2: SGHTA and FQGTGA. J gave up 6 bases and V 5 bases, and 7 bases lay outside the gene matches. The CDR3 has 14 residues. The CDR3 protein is CASSGLGPPNEQFF. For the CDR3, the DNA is TGTGCCAGCAGCGGACTAGGGCCTCCCAATGAGCAGTTCTTC.

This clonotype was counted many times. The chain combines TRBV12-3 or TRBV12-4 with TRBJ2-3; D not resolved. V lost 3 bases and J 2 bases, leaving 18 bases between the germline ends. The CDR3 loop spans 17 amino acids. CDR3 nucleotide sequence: TGTGCCAGCAGTTTGGGGTTCTCCGACTCCAACACAGATACGCAGTATTTT. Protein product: CASSLGFSDSNTDTQYF.

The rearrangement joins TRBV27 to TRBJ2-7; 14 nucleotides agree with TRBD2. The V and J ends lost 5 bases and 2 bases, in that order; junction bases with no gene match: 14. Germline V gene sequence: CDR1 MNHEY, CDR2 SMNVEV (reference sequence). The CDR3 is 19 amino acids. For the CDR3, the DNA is TGTGCCAGCAGTCTCGTCTCGGGACTAGCGGGAGCCCCCACCTACGAGCAGTACGTC. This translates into CASSLVSGLAGAPTYEQYV.

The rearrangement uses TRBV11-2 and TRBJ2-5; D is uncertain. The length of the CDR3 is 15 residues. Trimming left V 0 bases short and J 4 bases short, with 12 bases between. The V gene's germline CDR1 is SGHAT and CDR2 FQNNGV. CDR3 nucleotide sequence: TGTGCCAGCAGCTTAGATCGGGTAGGGCCAGAGACCCAGTACTTC. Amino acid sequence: CASSLDRVGPETQYF.

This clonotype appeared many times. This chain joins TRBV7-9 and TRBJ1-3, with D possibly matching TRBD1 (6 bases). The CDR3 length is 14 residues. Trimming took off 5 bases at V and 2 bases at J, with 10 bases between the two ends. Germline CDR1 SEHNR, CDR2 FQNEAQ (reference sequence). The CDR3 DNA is TGTGCCAGCAGCCGAACAGGGCCTGGAAACACCATATATTTT. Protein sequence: CASSRTGPGNTIYF.

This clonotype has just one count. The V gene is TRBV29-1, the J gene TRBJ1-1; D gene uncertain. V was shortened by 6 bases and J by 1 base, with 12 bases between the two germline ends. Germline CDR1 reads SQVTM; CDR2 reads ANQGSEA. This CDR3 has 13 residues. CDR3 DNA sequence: TGCAGCGTCCGACTTCGGACGAACACTGAAGCTTTCTTT. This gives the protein CSVRLRTNTEAFF.

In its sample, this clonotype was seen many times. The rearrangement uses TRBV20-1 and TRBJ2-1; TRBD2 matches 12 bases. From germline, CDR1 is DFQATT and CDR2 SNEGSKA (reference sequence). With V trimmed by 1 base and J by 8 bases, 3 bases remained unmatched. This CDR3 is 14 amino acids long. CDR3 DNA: TGCAGTGCTAGAGTACGACTAGCGGGAGATGAGCAGTTCTTC. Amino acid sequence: CSARVRLAGDEQFF.

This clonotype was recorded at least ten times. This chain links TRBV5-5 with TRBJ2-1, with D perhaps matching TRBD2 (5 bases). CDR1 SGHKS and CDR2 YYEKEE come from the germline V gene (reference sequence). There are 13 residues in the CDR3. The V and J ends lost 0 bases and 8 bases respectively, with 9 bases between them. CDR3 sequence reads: CASSLDPSYEQFF. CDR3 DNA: TGTGCCAGCAGCTTGGACCCTAGCTATGAGCAGTTCTTC.

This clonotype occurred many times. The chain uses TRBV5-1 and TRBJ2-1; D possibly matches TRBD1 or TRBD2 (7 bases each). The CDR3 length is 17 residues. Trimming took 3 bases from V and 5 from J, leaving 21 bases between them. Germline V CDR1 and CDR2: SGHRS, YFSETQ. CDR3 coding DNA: TGCGCCAGCAGCTCCCAGGGGGGGAGCGGACCCCACAATGAGCAGTTCTTC. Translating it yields CASSSQGGSGPHNEQFF.

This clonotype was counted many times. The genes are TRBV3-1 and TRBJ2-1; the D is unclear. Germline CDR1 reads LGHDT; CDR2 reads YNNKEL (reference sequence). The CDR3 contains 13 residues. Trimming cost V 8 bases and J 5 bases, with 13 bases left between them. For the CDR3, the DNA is TGTGCCAGCGCTCCCTTTTATGACAATGAGCAGTTCTTC. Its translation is CASAPFYDNEQFF.

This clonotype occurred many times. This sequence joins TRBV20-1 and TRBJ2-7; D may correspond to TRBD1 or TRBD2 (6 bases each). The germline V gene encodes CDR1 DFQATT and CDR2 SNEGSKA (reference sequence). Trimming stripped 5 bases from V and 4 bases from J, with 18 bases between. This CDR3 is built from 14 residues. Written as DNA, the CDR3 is TGCAGTGCTTCTCCCCCGGGGGCCTTTTACGAGCAGTACTTC. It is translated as CSASPPGAFYEQYF.

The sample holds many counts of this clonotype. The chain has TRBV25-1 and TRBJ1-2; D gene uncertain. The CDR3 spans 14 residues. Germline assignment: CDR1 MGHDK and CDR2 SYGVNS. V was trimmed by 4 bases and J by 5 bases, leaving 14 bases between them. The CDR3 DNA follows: TGTGCCAGCAGTGGGTACCCAAACCTATATGGCTACACCTTC. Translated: CASSGYPNLYGYTF.

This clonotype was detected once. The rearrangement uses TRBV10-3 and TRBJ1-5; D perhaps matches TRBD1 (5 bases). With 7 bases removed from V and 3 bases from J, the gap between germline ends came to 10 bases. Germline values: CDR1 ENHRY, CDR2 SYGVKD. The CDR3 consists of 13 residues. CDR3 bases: TGTGCCATCACCCAGGGTAACAATCAGCCCCAGCATTTT. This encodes CAITQGNNQPQHF.

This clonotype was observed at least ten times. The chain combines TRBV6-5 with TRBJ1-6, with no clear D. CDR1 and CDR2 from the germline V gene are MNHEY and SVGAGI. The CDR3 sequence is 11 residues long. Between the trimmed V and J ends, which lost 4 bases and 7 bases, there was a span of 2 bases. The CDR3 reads CASSSNSPLHF. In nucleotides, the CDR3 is TGTGCCAGCAGTTCAAATTCACCCCTCCACTTT.

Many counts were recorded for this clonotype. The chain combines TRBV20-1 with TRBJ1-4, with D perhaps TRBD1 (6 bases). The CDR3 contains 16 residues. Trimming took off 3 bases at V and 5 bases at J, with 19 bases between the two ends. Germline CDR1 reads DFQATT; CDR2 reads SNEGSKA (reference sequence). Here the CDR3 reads CSASPAGEGLNEKLFF. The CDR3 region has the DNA TGCAGTGCTAGTCCCGCAGGGGAGGGTCTAAATGAAAAACTGTTTTTT.